Listed below are T cell receptor beta chains from one sample, sequenced in a study of cytomegalovirus exposure and HLA in healthy donors. Profiled with immunoSEQ multiplex PCR; TCRdb holds only in-frame clones, not every one. The profile shows roughly 98,000 clones, under 75% of them singletons. Specimen: PBMCs. Every receptor here comes from a man between 45 and 60 years old in good health and CMV-seronegative. The CDR3 runs from the conserved cysteine through the conserved F or W. The D gene is left open where the match is weak. Only some rows state a clone size, as once, few, many or a class for expanded clones.

CASNPPYTDTQYF	TGTGCCAGTAATCCCCCCTACACAGATACGCAGTATTTT	TRBV19	TRBJ2-3	once	.
CASSPFGTGQGDYGYTF	TGTGCCAGCAGTCCCTTTGGGACAGGGCAAGGCGACTATGGCTACACCTTC	TRBV27	TRBJ1-2	.	TRBD1
CASRGQAHINEQFF	TGTGCCAGCAGGGGACAGGCACACATCAATGAGCAGTTCTTC	TRBV6-5	TRBJ2-1	once	TRBD1
CAISPDQPRRSSGNTIYF	TGTGCCATCAGCCCCGATCAACCACGCCGGAGCTCTGGAAACACCATATATTTT	TRBV10-3	TRBJ1-3	few	.
CSVEQINTGELFF	TGCAGCGTTGAACAGATAAACACCGGGGAGCTGTTTTTT	TRBV29-1	TRBJ2-2	.	.
CASSPSSGVYEQYF	TGTGCCAGCAGCCCATCTAGCGGAGTATACGAGCAGTACTTC	TRBV7-2	TRBJ2-7	.	TRBD2
CASSLGGIGVQETQYF	TGTGCCAGCAGTTTGGGGGGGATAGGGGTTCAGGAGACCCAGTACTTC	TRBV27	TRBJ2-5	.	TRBD2
CASSQGQGVRQETQYF	TGCGCCAGCAGCCAAGGTCAGGGGGTTCGCCAAGAGACCCAGTACTTC	TRBV4-1	TRBJ2-5	few	TRBD1
CASSLLGSEQFF	TGTGCCAGCAGTTTACTGGGGAGTGAGCAGTTCTTC	TRBV27	TRBJ2-1	.	.
CSVVGRLGVEFEQYF	TGCAGCGTTGTGGGGAGGTTGGGGGTGGAATTCGAGCAGTACTTC	TRBV29-1	TRBJ2-7	.	.
CASSGGFQYF	TGTGCCAGCAGTGGAGGATTTCAGTACTTC	TRBV2	TRBJ2-7	.	.
CASSLAGVDTQYF	TGTGCCAGCAGCTTAGCAGGGGTAGATACGCAGTATTTT	TRBV11-3	TRBJ2-3	.	.
CASSQAWGDTEAFF	TGCGCCAGCAGCCAAGCTTGGGGAGACACTGAAGCTTTCTTT	TRBV4-3	TRBJ1-1	once	.
CASTWGSGRATGELFF	TGTGCCAGCACCTGGGGTAGCGGGAGGGCCACCGGGGAGCTGTTTTTT	TRBV5-4	TRBJ2-2	.	TRBD2
CASSLGQGVSYEQYF	TGTGCCAGCAGCTTAGGACAGGGGGTTTCCTACGAGCAGTACTTC	TRBV7-9	TRBJ2-7	few	TRBD1
CASSVTGTLFSGNTIYF	TGTGCCAGCAGCGTCACAGGGACCCTCTTCTCTGGAAACACCATATATTTT	TRBV9	TRBJ1-3	.	.
CASSPGGGARETQYF	TGTGCCAGCAGTCCAGGAGGGGGGGCGAGGGAGACCCAGTACTTC	TRBV7-8	TRBJ2-5	.	.
CASRLPLAGEQYF	TGTGCAAGTCGCTTACCGCTAGCCGGCGAGCAGTACTTC	TRBV12-2	TRBJ2-7	.	.